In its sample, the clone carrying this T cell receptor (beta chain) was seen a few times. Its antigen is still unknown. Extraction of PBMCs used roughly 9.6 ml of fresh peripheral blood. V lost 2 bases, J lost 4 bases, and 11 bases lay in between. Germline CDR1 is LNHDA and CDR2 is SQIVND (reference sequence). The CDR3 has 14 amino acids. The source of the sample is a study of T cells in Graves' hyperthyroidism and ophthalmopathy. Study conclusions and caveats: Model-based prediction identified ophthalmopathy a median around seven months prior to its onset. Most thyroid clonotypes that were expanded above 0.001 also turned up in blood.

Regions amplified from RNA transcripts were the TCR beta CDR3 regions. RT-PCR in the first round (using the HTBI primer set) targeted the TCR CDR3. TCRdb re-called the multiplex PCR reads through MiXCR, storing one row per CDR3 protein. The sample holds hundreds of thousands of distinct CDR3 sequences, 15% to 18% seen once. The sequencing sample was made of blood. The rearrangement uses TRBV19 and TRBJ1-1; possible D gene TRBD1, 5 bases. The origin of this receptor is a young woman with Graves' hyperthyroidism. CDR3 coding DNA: TGTGCCAGTAGTATAAGCCCCGGGGCCACTGAAGCTTTCTTT. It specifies CASSISPGATEAFF.